These T cell receptor beta chains were read from a single sample in a study of OX40 agonist ivuxolimab in advanced cancers. Using immunoSEQ multiplex PCR, the repertoire was profiled, and TCRdb retains in-frame clones only, with some absent. There are 65,000 to 75,000 clones in the sample; approximately 90% occur only once, and about 1% lies in the top ten. Material: CD4+ or CD8+ T cells sorted from blood, obtained in a trial of the OX40 agonist ivuxolimab. The receptors originated from an adult with an advanced solid tumor such as melanoma, head and neck, liver or kidney cancer. Both conserved end residues are part of each CDR3. D genes are given only for firm matches. The size field is filled for only some rows; it gives once, few, many or a size class.

NA,NA,TRBV7-3,TRBJ2-4,CASSLRQQNKNIQYF,TGTGCCAGCAGCTTACGTCAACAGAACAAAAACATTCAGTACTTC
TRBD2,once,TRBV4-1,TRBJ2-3,CASSQELGGRIADTQYF,TGCGCCAGCAGCCAAGAATTGGGCGGGAGAATCGCAGATACGCAGTATTTT
NA,NA,TRBV7-3,TRBJ2-2,CASSLDYLPTGELFF,TGTGCCAGCAGCTTAGACTACCTCCCCACCGGGGAGCTGTTTTTT
NA,NA,TRBV28,TRBJ2-5,CASSLARETQYF,TGTGCCAGCAGTTTGGCTAGGGAGACCCAGTACTTC
NA,NA,TRBV7-9,TRBJ2-5,CASSLAQGGETQYF,TGTGCCAGCAGCTTAGCGCAGGGGGGAGAGACCCAGTACTTC
NA,NA,TRBV28,TRBJ2-5,CASSLRPGRRQETQYF,TGTGCCAGCAGTTTAAGACCTGGCAGGCGACAGGAGACCCAGTACTTC
NA,NA,TRBV30,TRBJ2-7,CAWSVGPGQGVISEQYF,TGTGCCTGGAGTGTAGGTCCGGGGCAGGGTGTTATCTCCGAGCAGTACTTC
NA,NA,TRBV5-1,TRBJ1-5,CASSPRGGSEPQHF,TGCGCCAGCAGCCCCCGGGGGGGAAGCGAGCCCCAGCATTTT
NA,NA,TRBV19,TRBJ2-7,CASSMEAAYEQYF,TGTGCCAGTAGTATGGAGGCGGCTTACGAGCAGTACTTC
TRBD2,NA,TRBV9,TRBJ2-5,CASSVVAGLAGAVGETQYF,TGTGCCAGCAGCGTAGTCGCGGGACTAGCGGGGGCCGTTGGGGAGACCCAGTACTTC
NA,NA,TRBV7-3,TRBJ2-5,CASSLKGSGLNLETQYF,TGTGCCAGCAGCTTAAAGGGGAGCGGGTTGAATTTAGAGACCCAGTACTTC
TRBD2,NA,TRBV18,TRBJ2-3,CASSTGGGTDTQYF,TGTGCCAGCTCAACCGGGGGGGGCACAGATACGCAGTATTTT
NA,NA,TRBV5-6,TRBJ2-1,CASSLGGLYYNEQFF,TGTGCCAGCAGCCTTGGTGGCTTATACTACAATGAGCAGTTCTTC
NA,once,TRBV27,TRBJ2-2,CASSLLGLRAGELFF,TGTGCCAGCAGTTTATTAGGCCTCCGGGCCGGGGAGCTGTTTTTT
TRBD1,NA,TRBV2,TRBJ2-2,CASSPGTGRTGELFF,TGTGCCAGCAGCCCCGGGACAGGGCGGACCGGGGAGCTGTTTTTT
NA,once,TRBV7-2,TRBJ2-7,CASSLGDGSYEQYF,TGTGCCAGCAGCTTAGGGGACGGGAGTTACGAGCAGTACTTC
TRBD1,NA,TRBV15,TRBJ2-7,CATSRDGTGIYEQYF,TGTGCCACCAGCAGGGACGGGACAGGGATTTACGAGCAGTACTTC
TRBD1,NA,TRBV5-1,TRBJ1-2,CASSPEGQGLGGYTF,TGCGCCAGCAGCCCGGAAGGACAGGGATTAGGTGGCTACACCTTC